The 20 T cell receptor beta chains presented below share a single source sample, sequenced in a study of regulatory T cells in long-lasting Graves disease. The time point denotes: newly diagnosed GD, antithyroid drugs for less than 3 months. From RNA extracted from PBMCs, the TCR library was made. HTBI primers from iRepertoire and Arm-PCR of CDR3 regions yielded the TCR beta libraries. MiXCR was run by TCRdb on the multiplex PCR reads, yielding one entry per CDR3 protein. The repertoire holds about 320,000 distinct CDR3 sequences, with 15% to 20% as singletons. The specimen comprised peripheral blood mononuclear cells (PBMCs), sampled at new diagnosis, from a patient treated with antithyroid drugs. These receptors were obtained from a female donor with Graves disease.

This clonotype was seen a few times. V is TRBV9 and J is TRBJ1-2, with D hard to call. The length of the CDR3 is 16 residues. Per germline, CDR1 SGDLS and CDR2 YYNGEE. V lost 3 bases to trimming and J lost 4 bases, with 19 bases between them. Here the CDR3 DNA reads TGTGCCAGCAGCGCAACCCCATCGACGGGTACCTATGGCTACACCTTC. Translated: CASSATPSTGTYGYTF.

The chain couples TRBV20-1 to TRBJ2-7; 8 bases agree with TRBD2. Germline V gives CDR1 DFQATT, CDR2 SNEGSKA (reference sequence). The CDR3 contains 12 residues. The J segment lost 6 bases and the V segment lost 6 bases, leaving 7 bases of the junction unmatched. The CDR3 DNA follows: TGCAGTGCCGGCCCCCTAGCGGGCGAGCAGTACTTC. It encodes CSAGPLAGEQYF.

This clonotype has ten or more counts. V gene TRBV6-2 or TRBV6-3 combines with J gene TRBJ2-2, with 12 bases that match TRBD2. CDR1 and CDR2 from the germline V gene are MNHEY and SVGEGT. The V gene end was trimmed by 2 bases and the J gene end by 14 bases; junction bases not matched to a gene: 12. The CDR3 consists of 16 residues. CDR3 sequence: CASSYQGQTSGGGLFF. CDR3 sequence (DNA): TGTGCCAGCAGTTACCAAGGACAGACTAGCGGGGGAGGACTGTTTTTT.

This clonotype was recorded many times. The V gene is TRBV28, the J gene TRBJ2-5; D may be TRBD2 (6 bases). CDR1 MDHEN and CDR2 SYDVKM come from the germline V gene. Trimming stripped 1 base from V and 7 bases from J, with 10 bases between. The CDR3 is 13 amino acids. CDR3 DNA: TGTGCCAGCAGTTTATCTGTGGGGGGGACCCAGTACTTC. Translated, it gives CASSLSVGGTQYF.

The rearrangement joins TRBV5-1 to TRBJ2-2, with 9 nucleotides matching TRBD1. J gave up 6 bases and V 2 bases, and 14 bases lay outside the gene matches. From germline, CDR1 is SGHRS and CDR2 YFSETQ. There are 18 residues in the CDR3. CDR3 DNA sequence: TGCGCCAGCAGCTTAGGTTTCTCGACAGGGGGATTTCCCGGGGAGCTGTTTTTT. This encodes CASSLGFSTGGFPGELFF.

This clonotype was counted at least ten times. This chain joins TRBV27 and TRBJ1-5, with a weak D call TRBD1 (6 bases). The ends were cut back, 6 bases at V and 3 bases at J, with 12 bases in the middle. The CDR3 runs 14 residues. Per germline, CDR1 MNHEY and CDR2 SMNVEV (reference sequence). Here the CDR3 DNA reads TGTGCCAGCAGATCCCAGGGGATCAATCAGCCCCAGCATTTT. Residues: CASRSQGINQPQHF.

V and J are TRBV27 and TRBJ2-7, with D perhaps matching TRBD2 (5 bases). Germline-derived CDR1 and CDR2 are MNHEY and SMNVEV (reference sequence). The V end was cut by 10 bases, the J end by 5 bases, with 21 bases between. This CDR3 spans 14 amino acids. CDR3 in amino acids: CATREPVVWNEQYF. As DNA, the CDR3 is TGTGCCACCCGGGAACCGGTGGTTTGGAACGAGCAGTACTTC.

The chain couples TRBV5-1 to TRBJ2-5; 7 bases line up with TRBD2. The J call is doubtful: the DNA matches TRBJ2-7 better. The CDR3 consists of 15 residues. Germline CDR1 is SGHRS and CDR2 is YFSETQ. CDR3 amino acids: CASSSLAELSYEQYF. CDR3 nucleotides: TGCGCCAGCAGCTCTCTAGCGGAACTCTCCTACGAGCAGTACTTC.

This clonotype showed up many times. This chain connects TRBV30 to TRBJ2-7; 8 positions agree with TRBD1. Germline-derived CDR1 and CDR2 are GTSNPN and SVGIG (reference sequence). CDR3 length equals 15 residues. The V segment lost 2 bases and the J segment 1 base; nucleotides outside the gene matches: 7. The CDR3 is CAWSSWTGNSYEQYF. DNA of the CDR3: TGTGCCTGGAGTTCCTGGACAGGGAATTCCTACGAGCAGTACTTC.

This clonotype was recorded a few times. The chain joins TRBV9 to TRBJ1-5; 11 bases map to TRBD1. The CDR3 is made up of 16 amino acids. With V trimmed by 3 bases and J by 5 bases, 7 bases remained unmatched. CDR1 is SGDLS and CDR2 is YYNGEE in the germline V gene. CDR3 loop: CASSAGTGGSDQPQHF. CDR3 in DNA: TGTGCCAGCAGCGCGGGGACAGGGGGAAGTGATCAGCCCCAGCATTTT.

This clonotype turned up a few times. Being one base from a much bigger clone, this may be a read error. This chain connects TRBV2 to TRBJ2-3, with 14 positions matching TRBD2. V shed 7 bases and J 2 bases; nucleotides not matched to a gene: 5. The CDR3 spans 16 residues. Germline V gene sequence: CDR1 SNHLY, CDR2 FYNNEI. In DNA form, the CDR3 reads TGTGCCAGCATCAGACTAGCGGGAGGGATCACAGATACGCAGTATTTT. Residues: CASIRLAGGITDTQYF.

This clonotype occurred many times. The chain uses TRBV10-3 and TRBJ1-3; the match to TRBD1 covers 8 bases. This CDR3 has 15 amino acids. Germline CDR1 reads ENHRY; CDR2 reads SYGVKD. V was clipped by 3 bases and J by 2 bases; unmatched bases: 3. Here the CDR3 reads CAISDRTGPGNTIYF. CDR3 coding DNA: TGTGCCATCAGTGATCGGACAGGGCCTGGAAACACCATATATTTT.

Here the CDR3 reads CAIGPSNQPQHF. The DNA for the CDR3 is TGTGCCATAGGACCGAGCAATCAGCCCCAGCATTTT. The J gene is TRBJ1-5, the V gene TRBV30; D not certain. Germline V lookup: CDR1 GTSNPN, CDR2 SVGIG (reference sequence). The CDR3 covers 12 residues. V was cut by 8 bases and J by 1 base, with 9 bases left in between.

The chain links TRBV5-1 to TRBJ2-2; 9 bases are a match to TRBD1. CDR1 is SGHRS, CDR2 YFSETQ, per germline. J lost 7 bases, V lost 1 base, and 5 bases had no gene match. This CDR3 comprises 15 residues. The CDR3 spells CASSLKQGASGELFF. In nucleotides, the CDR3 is TGCGCCAGCAGCTTGAAACAGGGGGCGAGCGGGGAGCTGTTTTTT. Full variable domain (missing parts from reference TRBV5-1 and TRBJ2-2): KAGVTQTPRYLIKTRGQQVTLSCSPISGHRSVSWYQQTPGQGLQFLFEYFSETQRNKGNFPGRFSGRQFSNSRSEMNVSTLELGDSALYLCASSLKQGASGELFFGEGSRLTVL.

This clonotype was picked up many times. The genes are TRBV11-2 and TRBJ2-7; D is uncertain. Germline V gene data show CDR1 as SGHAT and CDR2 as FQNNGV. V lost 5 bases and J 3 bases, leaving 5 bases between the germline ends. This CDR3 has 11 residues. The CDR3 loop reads CASSQNYEQYF. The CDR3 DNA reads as TGTGCCAGCAGCCAAAACTACGAGCAGTACTTC.

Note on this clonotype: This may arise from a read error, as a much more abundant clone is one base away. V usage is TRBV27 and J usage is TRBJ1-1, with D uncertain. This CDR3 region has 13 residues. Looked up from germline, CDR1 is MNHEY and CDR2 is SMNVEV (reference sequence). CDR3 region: CASSLSHNTKAFF. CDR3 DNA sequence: TGTGCCAGCAGTTTATCACATAACACTAAAGCTTTCTTT.

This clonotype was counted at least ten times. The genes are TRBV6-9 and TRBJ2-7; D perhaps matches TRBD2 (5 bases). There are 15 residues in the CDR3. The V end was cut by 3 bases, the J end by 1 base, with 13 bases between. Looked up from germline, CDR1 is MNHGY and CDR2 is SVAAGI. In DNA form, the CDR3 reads TGTGCCAGCAGTTACTCAATTTCGGGGTCCTACGAGCAGTACTTC. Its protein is CASSYSISGSYEQYF.

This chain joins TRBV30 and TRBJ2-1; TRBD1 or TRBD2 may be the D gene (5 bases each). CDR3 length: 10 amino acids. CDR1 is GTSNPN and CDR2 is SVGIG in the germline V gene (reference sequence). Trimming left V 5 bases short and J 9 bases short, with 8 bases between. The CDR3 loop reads CAWGGREQFF. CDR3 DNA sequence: TGTGCCTGGGGGGGTCGTGAGCAGTTCTTC.

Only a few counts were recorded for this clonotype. The CDR3 bases are TGTGCCAGCAGTGAAGCCAACAGCAGAGTGGAGCCCCAGCATTTT. As protein: CASSEANSRVEPQHF. V gene TRBV2 combines with J gene TRBJ1-5; D remains unclear. V lost 0 bases and J lost 8, with 14 bases in between. CDR1 SNHLY and CDR2 FYNNEI come from the germline V gene. The CDR3 totals 15 residues.

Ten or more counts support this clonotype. The CDR3 nucleotides read TGTGCCAGCCGGCTTGGGACTGTGGGCGAGCAGTACTTC. Translation: CASRLGTVGEQYF. The chain recombines TRBV28 with TRBJ2-7; a possible D gene is TRBD2 (6 bases). The CDR3 spans 13 residues. Germline V lookup: CDR1 MDHEN, CDR2 SYDVKM. V shed 8 bases and J shed 6 bases, with 17 bases lying between them.